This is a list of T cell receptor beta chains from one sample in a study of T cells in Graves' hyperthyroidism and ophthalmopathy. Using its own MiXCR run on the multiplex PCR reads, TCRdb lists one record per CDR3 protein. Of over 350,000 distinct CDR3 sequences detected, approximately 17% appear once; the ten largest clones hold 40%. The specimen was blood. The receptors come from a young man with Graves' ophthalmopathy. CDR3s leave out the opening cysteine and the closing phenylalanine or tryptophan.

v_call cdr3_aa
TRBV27 ASSLRGQSSAYEQY
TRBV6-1 ASSGVEGYNEQF
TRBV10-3 AISETYQGRAATEAF
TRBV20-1 SAEPGQMNNEQF
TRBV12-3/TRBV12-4 ASRPDRGFTGKQY
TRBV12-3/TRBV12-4 ASSSGRGRTEAF
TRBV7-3 ASSLRGGAGGYNEQF
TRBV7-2 ASSWDRAGEQY
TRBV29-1 SVGAGQETQY
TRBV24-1 ATSDWGTSGAAETQY
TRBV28 ASSILADSNTEAF
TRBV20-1 SATPELTKKYQPQH
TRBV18 ASSPPGRDGYT
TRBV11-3 ASSLGLAGNNEQF
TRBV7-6 ASSSDPADTQY
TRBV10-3 ATSQGTTNEKLL
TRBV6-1 ASRRQGLLVSSYNEQF
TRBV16 ASSQQGFEQY
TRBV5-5 ASSLGVQGDYGYT
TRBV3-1 ASSPSKTGRSYNEQF
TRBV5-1 ASSLVAGGGTEAF
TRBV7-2 ASSFAGGSYNEQF
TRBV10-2 ASSESRREQPQH
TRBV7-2 ASSLEGRHTQY
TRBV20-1 SEGDRQETQY
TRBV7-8 ASSSLREMNYGYT
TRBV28 ASSLPGGRATNEKLF
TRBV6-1 AAARANEKLF
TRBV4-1 ASSQLFSPYEQY
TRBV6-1 ASSEGGSYEQY
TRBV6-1 ASRQGDTEAF
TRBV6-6 ASSYLEMNTEAF
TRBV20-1 SARDEGNTEAF
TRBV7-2 ASSLPLKNTEAF